The 30 T cell receptor beta chains in this list originate from one sample, sequenced in a study of T cell responses to AZD1222 COVID-19 vaccine (dated by TCRdb to about 2021). The receptor library was made with the immunoSEQ multiplex PCR assay. TCRdb stores this immuneACCESS table with in-frame sequences only. Part of the clones is absent; in the studies checked, under half of the shortfall reflects unresolved V genes, and no reason is known for the rest. The sample yields 150,000 to 200,000 clones; about 92% were counted once. The ten largest clonotypes hold more than 0.8% of the sample. Taken with the paper, the label for time point translates to: baseline before first vaccination. Sequencing was performed on peripheral blood, taken on day 0 of AZD1222 vaccination. The receptors stem from an adult in good health.

This clone was detected only once. The V call is TRBV6-5, the J call TRBJ2-1; no reliable D call. In germline, CDR1 is MNHEY, CDR2 SVGAGI. This CDR3 is 14 amino acids long. Between the trimmed V and J ends, which lost 7 bases and 5 bases, there was a span of 15 bases. Here the CDR3 reads CASKNSYPNNEQFF. CDR3 sequence (DNA): TGTGCCAGCAAGAACAGCTACCCAAACAATGAGCAGTTCTTC.

This chain uses TRBV5-1 with TRBJ1-2; D is perhaps TRBD1 (6 bases). In germline, CDR1 is SGHRS, CDR2 YFSETQ. V was shortened by 0 bases and J by 0 bases, with 18 bases between the two germline ends. This CDR3 region has 18 residues. The CDR3 DNA reads TGCGCCAGCAGCTTGGGTTTTTGGACAGAAGGATCTAACTATGGCTACACCTTC. This gives the protein CASSLGFWTEGSNYGYTF.

The J gene is TRBJ2-1, the V gene TRBV29-1, with 10 nucleotides matching TRBD2. Germline CDR1 reads SQVTM; CDR2 reads ANQGSEA. The ends lost 6 bases at V and 16 bases at J; junction bases unmatched: 21. The CDR3 contains 15 residues. CDR3 amino acids: CSVIRTSGPAPRGFF. CDR3 DNA: TGCAGCGTGATTCGGACTAGCGGACCCGCACCGAGAGGTTTCTTC.

J is TRBJ1-5 and V is TRBV4-2; 8 positions agree with TRBD1. This CDR3 has 19 amino acids. Trimming cost V 4 bases and J 2 bases; bases outside gene matches: 16. Germline CDR1 LGHNA, CDR2 YNFKEQ. The CDR3: CASSRGGQDDRLRNQPQHF. CDR3 bases: TGTGCCAGCAGCCGAGGGGGACAGGATGATCGTCTTCGCAATCAGCCCCAGCATTTT.

This sequence joins TRBV4-1 and TRBJ2-3, with D perhaps TRBD2 (6 bases). The CDR3 consists of 14 residues. Per germline, CDR1 MGHRA and CDR2 YSYEKL. Trimming stripped 3 bases from V and 4 bases from J, with 11 bases between. In DNA, the CDR3 is TGCGCCAGCAGCCATGAAATAGCGGCAGATACGCAGTATTTT. Its protein is CASSHEIAADTQYF.

CDR3: CASSPGQAANTGELFF. The CDR3, as DNA: TGTGCCAGCAGCCCGGGACAGGCTGCGAACACCGGGGAGCTGTTTTTT. V is TRBV7-9 and J is TRBJ2-2; 8 bases are a match to TRBD1. J lost 0 bases, V lost 5 bases, and 5 bases had no gene match. The germline CDR1 and CDR2 sequences are SEHNR and FQNEAQ (reference sequence). The CDR3 is 16 residues long.

This clone was seen a single time. The rearrangement joins TRBV18 to TRBJ1-6; D is perhaps TRBD1 (5 bases). Germline values: CDR1 KGHSH, CDR2 LQKENI. The CDR3 totals 16 residues. V was pared by 6 bases and J by 10 bases, with 22 bases between. The CDR3 is CASSLQRDPGFSPLHF. In nucleotides, the CDR3 is TGTGCCAGCTCTCTCCAACGGGACCCAGGGTTCTCACCCCTCCACTTT.

This chain links TRBV7-2 with TRBJ2-1, with 8 positions matching TRBD2. This CDR3 is 16 amino acids long. The germline V gene encodes CDR1 SGHTA and CDR2 FQGNSA. J lost 1 base, V lost 3 bases, and 5 bases had no gene match. The CDR3: CASSFGGARSYNEQFF. The CDR3 bases are TGTGCCAGCAGCTTCGGGGGGGCGAGGTCCTACAATGAGCAGTTCTTC.

V is TRBV2 and J is TRBJ2-7; D is ambiguous. The CDR3 length is 10 residues. Trimming removed 4 bases at V and 2 bases at J, with 0 bases between. From germline, CDR1 is SNHLY and CDR2 FYNNEI. The chain's CDR3 is CASSAYEQYF. Here the CDR3 DNA reads TGTGCCAGCAGTGCCTACGAGCAGTACTTC.

This chain uses TRBV29-1 with TRBJ2-2, with 12 bases matching TRBD1. V lost 5 bases to trimming and J lost 4 bases; unmatched junction nucleotides: 11. Per the germline V gene, CDR1 is SQVTM and CDR2 is ANQGSEA. This CDR3 has 17 amino acids. The CDR3 is CSVSGTGGAWGTGELFF. CDR3 sequence (DNA): TGCAGCGTTTCCGGGACAGGGGGCGCCTGGGGCACCGGGGAGCTGTTTTTT.

The count of this clone is one. The rearrangement joins TRBV25-1 to TRBJ2-7, with D unclear. In germline, CDR1 is MGHDK, CDR2 SYGVNS. There are 13 residues in the CDR3. Between the trimmed V and J ends, which lost 5 bases and 2 bases, there was a span of 10 bases. CDR3 sequence (DNA): TGTGCCAGCAGTCCGCGCAGCCCCTACGAGCAGTACTTC. Translation gives CASSPRSPYEQYF.

The V gene is TRBV12-3 or TRBV12-4, the J gene TRBJ1-1; D gene unclear. CDR3 size: 13 residues. V was shortened by 2 bases and J by 3 bases, with 7 bases between the two germline ends. CDR3 sequence: CASSLSRDTEAFF. As DNA, the CDR3 is TGTGCCAGCAGTTTAAGTAGGGACACTGAAGCTTTCTTT.

This clone was counted once. The chain combines TRBV6-5 with TRBJ2-7, with D tentatively TRBD1 (5 bases). There are 12 residues in the CDR3. Per germline, CDR1 MNHEY and CDR2 SVGAGI. Trimming took off 8 bases at V and 2 bases at J, with 10 bases between the two ends. The CDR3 DNA is TGTGCCAGCGAGACAGCGACCTACGAGCAGTACTTC. It yields the protein CASETATYEQYF.

The chain couples TRBV28 to TRBJ1-6; D may be TRBD1 (5 bases). Per the germline V gene, CDR1 is MDHEN and CDR2 is SYDVKM. The CDR3 has 14 amino acids. The V end lost 2 bases, the J end lost 4 bases, and 6 bases lay between the germline ends. Written as DNA, the CDR3 is TGTGCCAGCAGTTTAGCAGGGTATAATTCACCCCTCCACTTT. Amino acids: CASSLAGYNSPLHF.

V and J are TRBV7-9 and TRBJ1-2; D perhaps matches TRBD1 (6 bases). The CDR3 sequence is 17 residues long. The V gene's germline CDR1 is SEHNR and CDR2 FQNEAQ (reference sequence). V lost 1 base, J lost 6 bases, and 21 bases lay in between. CDR3 protein: CASSLGEIGGQGDGYTF. CDR3 sequence (DNA): TGTGCCAGCAGCTTAGGAGAAATCGGGGGGCAAGGGGATGGCTACACCTTC.

The V gene is TRBV4-1, the J gene TRBJ1-1; no clear D gene. The length of the CDR3 is 16 residues. In germline, CDR1 is MGHRA, CDR2 YSYEKL. Trimming left V 0 bases short and J 0 bases short, with 11 bases between. Here the CDR3 reads CASSQEGGFLNTEAFF. The CDR3 DNA reads as TGCGCCAGCAGCCAAGAGGGAGGATTTTTGAACACTGAAGCTTTCTTT.

V and J are TRBV4-3 and TRBJ1-6; TRBD1 is a possible D gene (6 bases). V gave up 0 bases and J gave up 10 bases, with 19 bases separating them. From germline, CDR1 is LGHNA and CDR2 YSLEER. CDR3 size: 17 residues. The CDR3 here is CASSQDQRGAIGSPLHF. The CDR3 DNA is TGCGCCAGCAGCCAAGATCAGCGGGGGGCCATTGGCTCACCCCTCCACTTT.

The rearrangement joins TRBV7-6 to TRBJ1-4; 7 bases match TRBD1. The CDR3 runs 15 residues. Germline CDR1 and CDR2: SGHVS and FNYEAQ. V lost 5 bases to trimming and J lost 4 bases; unmatched junction nucleotides: 7. CDR3 residues: CASSLDRAFNEKLFF. CDR3 sequence (DNA): TGTGCCAGCAGCCTAGACAGGGCCTTTAATGAAAAACTGTTTTTT.

This sequence joins TRBV30 and TRBJ1-1, with 12 bases fitting TRBD1. V was clipped by 1 base and J by 5 bases; unmatched bases: 8. The CDR3 has 16 amino acids. The germline gives CDR1 GTSNPN, CDR2 SVGIG (reference sequence). In nucleotides, the CDR3 is TGTGCCTGGAGTGAGTGGGACAGGGGGCTCAGAACTGAAGCTTTCTTT. This codes for CAWSEWDRGLRTEAFF.

This sequence joins TRBV3-1 (or the pseudogene TRBV3-2) and TRBJ2-3, with 9 bases aligning to TRBD2. The J segment lost 5 bases and the V segment lost 3 bases, leaving 6 bases of the junction unmatched. Germline CDR1 and CDR2: LGHDT and YNNKEL (reference sequence). This CDR3 is built from 15 residues. The CDR3 reads CASSQGPAGGDTQYF. CDR3 DNA sequence: TGTGCCAGCAGCCAGGGTCCAGCGGGGGGAGATACGCAGTATTTT.

This clone was counted a few times. V gene TRBV7-9 combines with J gene TRBJ1-3; D perhaps matches TRBD1 (5 bases). The CDR3 has 15 amino acids. Germline V gives CDR1 SEHNR, CDR2 FQNEAQ (reference sequence). Trimming removed 1 base at V and 4 bases at J, with 11 bases between. CDR3 nucleotide sequence: TGTGCCAGCAGCTTAGGGGGCCAACTAGGAAACACCATATATTTT. Translated, it gives CASSLGGQLGNTIYF.

The sample holds a few counts of this clone. The chain combines TRBV5-1 with TRBJ1-6; D is unclear. Germline V gene lookup returns CDR1 SGHRS and CDR2 YFSETQ. The CDR3 runs 16 residues. V lost 1 base, J lost 0 bases, and 8 bases lay in between. CDR3: CASSLNSGSYNSPLHF. In DNA form, the CDR3 reads TGCGCCAGCAGCTTGAATTCAGGCTCCTATAATTCACCCCTCCACTTT.

This rearrangement joins TRBV28 to TRBJ1-4; D call uncertain. This CDR3 region has 16 residues. Between the trimmed V and J ends, which lost 8 bases and 0 bases, there was a span of 16 bases. The V gene's germline CDR1 is MDHEN and CDR2 SYDVKM. The CDR3, as DNA: TGTGCCAGCCAAGGGCGAGACTCACCAACTAATGAAAAACTGTTTTTT. Translating gives CASQGRDSPTNEKLFF.

The gene calls are TRBV7-8 and TRBJ2-7; TRBD1 is a possible D gene (5 bases). The CDR3 runs to 17 residues. Germline CDR1 is SGHVS and CDR2 is FQNEAQ. Trimming shortened V by 1 base and J by 5 bases, and 21 bases separated the two germline ends. CDR3 in amino acids: CASSLELVGEGRHEQYF. CDR3 coding DNA: TGTGCCAGCAGCTTAGAATTGGTAGGGGAAGGACGCCACGAGCAGTACTTC.

The gene calls are TRBV7-9 and TRBJ2-1; D tentatively reads TRBD1 or TRBD2 (5 bases each). The CDR3 extends over 15 amino acids. V was clipped by 6 bases and J by 5 bases, with 17 bases between them. Per germline, CDR1 SEHNR and CDR2 FQNEAQ (reference sequence). The DNA for the CDR3 is TGTGCCAGCAGTCCCCCGAGGGGTGGGGACAATGAGCAGTTCTTC. The encoded protein is CASSPPRGGDNEQFF.

This sequence joins TRBV28 and TRBJ1-5; the match to TRBD1 covers 8 bases. V was pared by 6 bases and J by 2 bases, with 9 bases of the junction left unmatched. The CDR3 loop spans 16 amino acids. From germline, CDR1 is MDHEN and CDR2 SYDVKM. This CDR3 reads CASRARDRPRNQPQHF. The CDR3 DNA follows: TGTGCCAGCAGAGCCCGGGACAGGCCACGCAATCAGCCCCAGCATTTT. The full variable domain, with the rest looked up from reference TRBV28 and TRBJ1-5, is DVKVTQSSRYLVKRTGEKVFLECVQDMDHENMFWYRQDPGLGLRLIYFSYDVKMKEKGDIPEGYSVSREKKERFSLILESASTNQTSMYLCASRARDRPRNQPQHFGDGTRLSIL.

The chain couples TRBV18 to TRBJ2-1; 10 bases are a match to TRBD2. Germline V CDR1 and CDR2: KGHSH, LQKENI. V dropped 1 base and J dropped 9; count of bases not matched to a gene: 3. The CDR3 consists of 14 residues. CDR3 DNA: TGTGCCAGCTCACCACTGGGACTAGCGAGTGAGCAGTTCTTC. Translated: CASSPLGLASEQFF.

This clone was recorded once. The chain couples TRBV14 to TRBJ2-3; D is undetermined. Germline CDR1 reads SGHDN; CDR2 reads FVKESK. The V end lost 4 bases, the J end lost 0 bases, and 11 bases lay between the germline ends. The CDR3 consists of 15 residues. The CDR3 reads CASSPRLASTDTQYF. The DNA of the CDR3 is TGTGCCAGCAGCCCCCGACTCGCTAGCACAGATACGCAGTATTTT.

For the CDR3, the DNA is TGCAGCGTTGATCAGGGGGGTTTCTCTGAAGCTTTCTTT. This encodes CSVDQGGFSEAFF. The gene calls are TRBV29-1 and TRBJ1-1, with 7 bases matching TRBD1. The germline V gene has CDR1 SQVTM and CDR2 ANQGSEA. This CDR3 is 13 amino acids long. Germline trimming cut 3 bases from V and 6 bases from J; bases unmatched to any gene: 7.

The chain recombines TRBV4-1 with TRBJ1-2; D might be TRBD1 (5 bases). Per the germline V gene, CDR1 is MGHRA and CDR2 is YSYEKL. The CDR3 extends over 16 amino acids. Between the trimmed V and J ends, which lost 0 bases and 4 bases, there was a span of 15 bases. CDR3 DNA: TGCGCCAGCAGCCAAGAGGGTACGGGGGTAGGCTATGGCTACACCTTC. It encodes CASSQEGTGVGYGYTF.